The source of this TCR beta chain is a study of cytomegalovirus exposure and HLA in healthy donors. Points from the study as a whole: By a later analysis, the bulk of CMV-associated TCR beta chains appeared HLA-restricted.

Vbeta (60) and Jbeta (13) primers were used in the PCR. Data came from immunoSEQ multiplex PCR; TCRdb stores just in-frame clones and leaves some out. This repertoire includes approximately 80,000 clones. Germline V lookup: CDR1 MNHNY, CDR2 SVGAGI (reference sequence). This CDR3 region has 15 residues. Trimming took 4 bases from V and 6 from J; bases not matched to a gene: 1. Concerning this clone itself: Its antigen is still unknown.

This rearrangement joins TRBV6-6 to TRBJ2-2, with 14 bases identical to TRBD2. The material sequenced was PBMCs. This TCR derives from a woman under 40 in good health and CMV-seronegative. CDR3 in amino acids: CASSSTSGRAGELFF. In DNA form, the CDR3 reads TGTGCCAGCAGTTCGACTAGCGGGAGGGCCGGGGAGCTGTTTTTT.